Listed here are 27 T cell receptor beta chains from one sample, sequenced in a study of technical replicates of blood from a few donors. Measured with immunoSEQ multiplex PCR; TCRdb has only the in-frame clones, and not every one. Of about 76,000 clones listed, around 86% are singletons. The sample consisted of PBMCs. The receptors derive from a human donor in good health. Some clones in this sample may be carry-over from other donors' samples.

As DNA, the CDR3 is TGTGCCAGCAGCCGCGTGGGACACCCCTACGAGCAGTACTTC. Amino acids: CASSRVGHPYEQYF. The V gene is TRBV6-5, the J gene TRBJ2-7; a possible D gene is TRBD1 (6 bases). This CDR3 has 14 residues. CDR1 and CDR2 (germline): MNHEY, SVGAGI. Trimming shortened V by 6 bases and J by 2 bases, and 14 bases separated the two germline ends.

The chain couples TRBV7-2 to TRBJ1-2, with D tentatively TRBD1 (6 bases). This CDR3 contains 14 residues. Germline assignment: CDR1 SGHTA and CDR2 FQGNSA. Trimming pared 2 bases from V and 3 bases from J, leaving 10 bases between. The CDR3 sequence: CASSLTDSYYGYTF. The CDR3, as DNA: TGTGCCAGCAGCTTAACGGACAGTTACTATGGCTACACCTTC. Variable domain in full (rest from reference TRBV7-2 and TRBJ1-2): GAGVSQSPSNKVTEKGKDVELRCDPISGHTALYWYRQSLGQGLEFLIYFQGNSAPDKSGLPSDRFSAERTGGSVSTLTIQRTQQEDSAVYLCASSLTDSYYGYTFGSGTRLTVV.

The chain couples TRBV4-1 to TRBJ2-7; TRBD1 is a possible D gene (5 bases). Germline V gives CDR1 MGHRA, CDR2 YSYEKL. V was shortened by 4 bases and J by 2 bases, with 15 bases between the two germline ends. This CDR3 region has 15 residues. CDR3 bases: TGCGCCAGCAGCCTGGAACCGACAGCGACCTACGAGCAGTACTTC. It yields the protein CASSLEPTATYEQYF.

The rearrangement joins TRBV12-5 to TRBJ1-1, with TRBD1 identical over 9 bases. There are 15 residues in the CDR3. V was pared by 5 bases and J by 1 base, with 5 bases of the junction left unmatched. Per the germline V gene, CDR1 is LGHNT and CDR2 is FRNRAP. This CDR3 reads CASGPGQGTNTEAFF. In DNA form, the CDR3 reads TGTGCTAGTGGTCCGGGACAGGGAACGAACACTGAAGCTTTCTTT. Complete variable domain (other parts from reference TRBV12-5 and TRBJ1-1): DARVTQTPRHKVTEMGQEVTMRCQPILGHNTVFWYRQTMMQGLELLAYFRNRAPLDDSGMPKDRFSAEMPDATLATLKIQPSEPRDSAVYFCASGPGQGTNTEAFFGQGTRLTVV.

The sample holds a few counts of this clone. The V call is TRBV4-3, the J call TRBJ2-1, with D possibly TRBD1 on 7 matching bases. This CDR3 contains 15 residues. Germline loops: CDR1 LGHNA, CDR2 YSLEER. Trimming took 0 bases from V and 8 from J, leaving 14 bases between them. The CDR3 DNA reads TGCGCCAGCAGCCAAGATTCAGGGGGGCCCTATGAGCAGTTCTTC. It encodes CASSQDSGGPYEQFF.

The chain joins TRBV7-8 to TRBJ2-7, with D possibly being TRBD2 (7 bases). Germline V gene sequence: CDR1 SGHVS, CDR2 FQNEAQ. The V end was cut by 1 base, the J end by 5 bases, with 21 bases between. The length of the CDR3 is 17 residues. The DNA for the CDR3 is TGTGCCAGCAGCTTAGAGGGGGGGGCAACGGCGTCTCACGAGCAGTACTTC. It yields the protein CASSLEGGATASHEQYF.

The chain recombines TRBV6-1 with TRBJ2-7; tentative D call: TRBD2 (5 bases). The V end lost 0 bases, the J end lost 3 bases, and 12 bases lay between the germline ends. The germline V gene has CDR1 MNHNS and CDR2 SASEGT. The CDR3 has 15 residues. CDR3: CASSEARGWNYEQYF. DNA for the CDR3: TGTGCCAGCAGTGAAGCGCGCGGGTGGAACTACGAGCAGTACTTC.

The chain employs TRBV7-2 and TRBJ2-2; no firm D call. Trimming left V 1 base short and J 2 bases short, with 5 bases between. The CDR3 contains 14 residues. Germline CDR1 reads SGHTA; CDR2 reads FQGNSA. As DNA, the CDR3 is TGTGCCAGCAGCTTAGTTCTAAACACCGGGGAGCTGTTTTTT. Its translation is CASSLVLNTGELFF.

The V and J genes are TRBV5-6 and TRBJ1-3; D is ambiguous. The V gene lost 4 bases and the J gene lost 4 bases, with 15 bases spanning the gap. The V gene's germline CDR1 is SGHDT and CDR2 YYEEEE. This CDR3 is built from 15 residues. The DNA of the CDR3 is TGTGCCAGCAGCCCCCGCGCGGAGAGCGGAAACACCATATATTTT. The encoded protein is CASSPRAESGNTIYF.

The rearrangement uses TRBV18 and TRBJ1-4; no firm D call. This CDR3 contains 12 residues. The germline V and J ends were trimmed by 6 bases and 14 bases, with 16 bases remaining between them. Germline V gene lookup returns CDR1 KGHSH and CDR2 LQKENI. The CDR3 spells CASSLLTGDLFF. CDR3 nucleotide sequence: TGTGCCAGCTCCCTTCTTACCGGGGATCTGTTTTTT. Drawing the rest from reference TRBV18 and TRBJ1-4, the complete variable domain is NAGVMQNPRHLVRRRGQEARLRCSPMKGHSHVYWYRQLPEEGLKFMVYLQKENIIDESGMPKERFSAEFPKEGPSILRIQQVVRGDSAAYFCASSLLTGDLFFGSGTQLSVL.

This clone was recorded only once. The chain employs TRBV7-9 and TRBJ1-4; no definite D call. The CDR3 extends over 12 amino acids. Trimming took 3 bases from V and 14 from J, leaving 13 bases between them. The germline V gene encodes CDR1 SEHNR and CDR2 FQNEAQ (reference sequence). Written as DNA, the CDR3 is TGTGCCAGCAGCTTCGAATACGGTTCGCTGTTTTTT. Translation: CASSFEYGSLFF.

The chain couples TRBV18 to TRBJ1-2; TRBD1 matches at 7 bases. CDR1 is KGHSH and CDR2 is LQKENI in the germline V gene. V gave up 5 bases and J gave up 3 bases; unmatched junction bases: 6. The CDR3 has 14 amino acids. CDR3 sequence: CASSDYRGDYGYTF. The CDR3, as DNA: TGTGCCAGCTCAGACTACAGGGGCGACTATGGCTACACCTTC.

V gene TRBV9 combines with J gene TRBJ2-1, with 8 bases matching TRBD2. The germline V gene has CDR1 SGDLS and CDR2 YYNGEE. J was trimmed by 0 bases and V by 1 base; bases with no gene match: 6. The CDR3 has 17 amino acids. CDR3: CASSVWGGGNSYNEQFF. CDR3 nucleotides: TGTGCCAGCAGCGTATGGGGCGGGGGGAACTCCTACAATGAGCAGTTCTTC.

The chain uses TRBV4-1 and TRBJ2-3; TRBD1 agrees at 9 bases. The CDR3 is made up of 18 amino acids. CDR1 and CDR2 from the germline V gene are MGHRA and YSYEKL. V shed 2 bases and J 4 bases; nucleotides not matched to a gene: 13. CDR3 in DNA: TGCGCCAGCAGCCAACCCCGGACCGGGACAGGGTCATCAGATACGCAGTATTTT. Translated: CASSQPRTGTGSSDTQYF.

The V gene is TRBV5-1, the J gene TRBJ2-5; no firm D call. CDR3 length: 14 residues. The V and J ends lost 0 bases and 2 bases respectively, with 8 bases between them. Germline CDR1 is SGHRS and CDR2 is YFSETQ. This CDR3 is CASSLVIQQETQYF. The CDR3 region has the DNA TGCGCCAGCAGCTTGGTAATTCAGCAAGAGACCCAGTACTTC.

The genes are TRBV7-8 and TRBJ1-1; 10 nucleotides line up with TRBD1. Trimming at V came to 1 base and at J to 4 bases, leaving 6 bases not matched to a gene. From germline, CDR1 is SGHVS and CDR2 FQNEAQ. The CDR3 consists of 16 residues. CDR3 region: CASSLVLGQGITEAFF. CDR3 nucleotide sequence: TGTGCCAGCAGCTTAGTTCTGGGACAGGGGATCACTGAAGCTTTCTTT.

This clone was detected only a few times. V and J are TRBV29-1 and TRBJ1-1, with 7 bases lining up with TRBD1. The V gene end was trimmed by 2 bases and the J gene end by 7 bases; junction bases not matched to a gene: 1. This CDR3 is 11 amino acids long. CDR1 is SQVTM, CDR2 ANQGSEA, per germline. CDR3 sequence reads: CSVERDSEAFF. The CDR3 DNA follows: TGCAGCGTTGAAAGGGACAGTGAAGCTTTCTTT. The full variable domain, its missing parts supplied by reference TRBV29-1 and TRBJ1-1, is SAVISQKPSRDICQRGTSLTIQCQVDSQVTMMFWYRQQPGQSLTLIATANQGSEATYESGFVIDKFPISRPNLTFSTLTVSNMSPEDSSIYLCSVERDSEAFFGQGTRLTVV.

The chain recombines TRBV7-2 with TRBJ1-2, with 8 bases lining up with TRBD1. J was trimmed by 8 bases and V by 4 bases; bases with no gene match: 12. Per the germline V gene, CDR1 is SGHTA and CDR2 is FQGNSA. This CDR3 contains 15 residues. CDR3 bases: TGTGCCAGCAGCTCCGGAATACAGGGGGTGGGCGGCTACACCTTC. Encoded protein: CASSSGIQGVGGYTF.

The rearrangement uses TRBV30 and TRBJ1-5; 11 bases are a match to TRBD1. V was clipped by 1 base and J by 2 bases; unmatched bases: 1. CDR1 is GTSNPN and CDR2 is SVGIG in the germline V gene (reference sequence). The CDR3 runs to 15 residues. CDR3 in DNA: TGTGCCTGGAGTGGGGACAGGGGGGGCAATCAGCCCCAGCATTTT. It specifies CAWSGDRGGNQPQHF.

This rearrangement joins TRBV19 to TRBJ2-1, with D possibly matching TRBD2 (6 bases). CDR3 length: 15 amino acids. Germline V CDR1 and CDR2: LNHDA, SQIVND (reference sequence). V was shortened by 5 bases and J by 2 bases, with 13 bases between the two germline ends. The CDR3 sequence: CASSFSIAAYNEQFF. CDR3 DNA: TGTGCCAGTAGTTTTAGTATAGCGGCCTACAATGAGCAGTTCTTC.

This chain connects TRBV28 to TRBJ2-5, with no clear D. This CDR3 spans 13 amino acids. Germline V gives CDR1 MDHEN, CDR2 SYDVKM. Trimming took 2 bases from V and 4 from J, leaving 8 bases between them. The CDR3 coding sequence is TGTGCCAGCAGTTTACCTAGTACAGAGACCCAGTACTTC. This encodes CASSLPSTETQYF. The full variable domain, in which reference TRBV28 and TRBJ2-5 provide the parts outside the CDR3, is DVKVTQSSRYLVKRTGEKVFLECVQDMDHENMFWYRQDPGLGLRLIYFSYDVKMKEKGDIPEGYSVSREKKERFSLILESASTNQTSMYLCASSLPSTETQYFGPGTRLLVL.

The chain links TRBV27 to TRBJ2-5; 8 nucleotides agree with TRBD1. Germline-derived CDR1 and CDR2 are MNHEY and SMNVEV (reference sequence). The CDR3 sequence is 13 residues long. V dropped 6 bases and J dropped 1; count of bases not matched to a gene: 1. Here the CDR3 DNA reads TGTGCCAGCAGCGACAGGGGCCAAGAGACCCAGTACTTC. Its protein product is CASSDRGQETQYF.

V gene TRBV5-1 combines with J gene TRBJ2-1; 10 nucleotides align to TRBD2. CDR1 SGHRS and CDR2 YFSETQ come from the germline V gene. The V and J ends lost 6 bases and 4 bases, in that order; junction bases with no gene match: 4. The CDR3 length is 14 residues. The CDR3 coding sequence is TGCGCCAGCACCTCTAGCGGGAGTTACAATGAGCAGTTCTTC. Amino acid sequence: CASTSSGSYNEQFF.

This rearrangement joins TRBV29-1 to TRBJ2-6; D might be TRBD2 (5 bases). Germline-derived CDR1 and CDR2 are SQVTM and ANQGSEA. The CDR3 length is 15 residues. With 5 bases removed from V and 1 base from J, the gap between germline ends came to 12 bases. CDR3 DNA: TGCAGCGTTAGATACGGAGGATCTGGGGCCAACGTCCTGACTTTC. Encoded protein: CSVRYGGSGANVLTF.

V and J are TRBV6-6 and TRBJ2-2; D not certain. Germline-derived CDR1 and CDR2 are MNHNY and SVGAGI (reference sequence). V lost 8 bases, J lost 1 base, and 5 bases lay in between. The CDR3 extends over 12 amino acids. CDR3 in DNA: TGTGCCAGCGTTCAGAACACCGGGGAGCTGTTTTTT. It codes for CASVQNTGELFF.

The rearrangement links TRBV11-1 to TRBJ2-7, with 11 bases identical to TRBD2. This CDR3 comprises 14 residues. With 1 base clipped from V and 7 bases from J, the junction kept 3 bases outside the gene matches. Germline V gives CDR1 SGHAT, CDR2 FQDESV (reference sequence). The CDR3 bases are TGTGCCAGCAGCTTAGGCAGGACTAGCGGGGAGCAGTACTTC. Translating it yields CASSLGRTSGEQYF.

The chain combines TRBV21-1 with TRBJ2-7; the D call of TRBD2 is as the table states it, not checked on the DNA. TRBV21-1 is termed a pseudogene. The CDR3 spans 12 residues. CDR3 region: CASSGSNHEQCF. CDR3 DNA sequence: TGTGCCAGTAGCGGGAGTAACCACGAGCAGTGCTTC.